The rows below give T cell receptor beta chains drawn from one sample of a study of blood T cell repertoires in COVID-19. This table comes from immunoSEQ multiplex PCR, and its TCRdb copy is limited to in-frame clones, with some not included. Among roughly 190,000 clones listed, 70% to 90% were seen once. Sample: peripheral blood. These receptors were obtained from a man in his sixties with active or convalescent COVID-19. Both conserved end residues are part of each CDR3. A D gene is named only where the DNA matches it firmly. Size is omitted from some rows. Given values are once, few, many or a class for expanded clones.

v_call	d_call	j_call	clone_size	cdr3_aa	cdr3_nt
TRBV5-1	NA	TRBJ1-1	NA	CASSPGLTNTEAFF	TGCGCCAGCAGCCCGGGACTCACTAACACTGAAGCTTTCTTT
TRBV6-6	NA	TRBJ2-4	NA	CASEGEGEGDIQYF	TGTGCCAGCGAGGGAGAAGGGGAGGGGGACATTCAGTACTTC
TRBV5-1	TRBD1	TRBJ2-3	NA	CASSLAPGQGTDTQYF	TGCGCCAGCAGCTTGGCACCGGGACAGGGCACAGATACGCAGTATTTT
TRBV10-3	TRBD2	TRBJ2-5	NA	CAISRGEQETQYF	TGTGCCATCAGTCGGGGGGAGCAAGAGACCCAGTACTTC
TRBV27	NA	TRBJ1-4	NA	CASSFIGAGQEKLFF	TGTGCCAGCAGTTTTATCGGGGCAGGACAGGAAAAACTGTTTTTT
TRBV5-1	NA	TRBJ2-1	once	CASSFPDIGNEQFF	TGCGCCAGCAGCTTTCCGGACATCGGGAATGAGCAGTTCTTC
TRBV9	TRBD2	TRBJ2-7	few	CASSLSRAGDEQYF	TGTGCCAGCAGCTTATCTAGGGCGGGAGACGAGCAGTACTTC
TRBV9	NA	TRBJ2-4	NA	CASSPRQELVAKNIQYF	TGTGCCAGCAGCCCCCGACAGGAGCTCGTAGCCAAAAACATTCAGTACTTC
TRBV7-9	TRBD1	TRBJ2-7	NA	CASSLGTGPKGREQYF	TGTGCCAGCAGCTTAGGGACAGGACCTAAAGGGCGCGAGCAGTACTTC
TRBV5-1	TRBD2	TRBJ2-3	NA	CASSPGTTSTDTQYF	TGCGCCAGCAGCCCCGGGACTACTAGCACAGATACGCAGTATTTT
TRBV11-2	NA	TRBJ2-1	NA	CASSLGTAPNEQFF	TGTGCCAGCAGCTTAGGAACAGCTCCCAATGAGCAGTTCTTC
TRBV10-2	NA	TRBJ1-1	NA	CARRTVIWAQMNTEAFF	TGCGCCAGGCGAACGGTGATATGGGCGCAGATGAACACTGAAGCTTTCTTT
TRBV14	NA	TRBJ2-1	few	CASSQGSREQFF	TGTGCCAGCAGCCAAGGGTCGAGGGAGCAGTTCTTC
TRBV19	TRBD1	TRBJ1-1	NA	CASSNPGQGGTEAFF	TGTGCCAGTAGTAACCCCGGACAGGGGGGTACTGAAGCTTTCTTT
TRBV9	NA	TRBJ1-2	NA	CASSVGGYGYTF	TGTGCCAGCAGCGTAGGCGGCTATGGCTACACCTTC
TRBV18	NA	TRBJ1-5	NA	CASSPGHSNQPQHF	TGTGCCAGCTCACCGGGGCATAGCAATCAGCCCCAGCATTTT
TRBV5-1	NA	TRBJ1-1	NA	CASRPREGGTEAFF	TGCGCCAGCAGGCCAAGGGAGGGAGGCACTGAAGCTTTCTTT
TRBV11-2	TRBD1	TRBJ1-1	NA	CASSLGTGVRTEAFF	TGTGCCAGCAGCTTAGGGACAGGGGTGAGGACTGAAGCTTTCTTT
TRBV27	TRBD1	TRBJ2-2	NA	CASRLTGGRGGELFF	TGTGCCAGTCGGCTGACAGGGGGCCGGGGCGGGGAGCTGTTTTTT
TRBV5-1	NA	TRBJ1-4	NA	CASSWAATNEKLFF	TGCGCCAGCAGCTGGGCAGCAACTAATGAAAAACTGTTTTTT
TRBV11-2	NA	TRBJ2-3	once	CASSPYPDTQYF	TGTGCCAGCAGCCCCTACCCAGATACGCAGTATTTT
TRBV28	NA	TRBJ1-2	NA	CASRGFGDTREGYTF	TGTGCCAGCAGGGGATTTGGGGACACTCGAGAGGGCTACACCTTC
TRBV7-8	TRBD1	TRBJ1-6	NA	CASRSYAGTGYNSPLHF	TGTGCCAGCCGCTCATACGCCGGGACAGGGTATAATTCACCCCTCCACTTT
TRBV2	NA	TRBJ2-3	NA	CASSEAPTPGGTQYF	TGTGCCAGCAGTGAAGCCCCAACACCCGGGGGTACGCAGTATTTT
TRBV18	TRBD2	TRBJ2-3	NA	CASSPLAGGPTDTQYF	TGTGCCAGCTCACCACTAGCGGGGGGTCCCACAGATACGCAGTATTTT
TRBV9	TRBD1	TRBJ2-1	NA	CASSGGQSYNEQFF	TGTGCCAGCAGCGGGGGACAGTCCTACAATGAGCAGTTCTTC
TRBV5-1	NA	TRBJ2-3	NA	CASGTGRVSTDTQYF	TGCGCCAGCGGAACAGGGCGGGTTAGCACAGATACGCAGTATTTT
TRBV5-1	NA	TRBJ1-1	few	CASSLGLTTMNTEAFF	TGCGCCAGCAGTTTGGGGCTGACAACAATGAACACTGAAGCTTTCTTT
TRBV5-1	NA	TRBJ2-7	once	CASSLQGPSYEQYF	TGCGCCAGCAGCCTACAGGGCCCCTCCTACGAGCAGTACTTC
TRBV27	NA	TRBJ2-6	once	CASSFTGPFSGANVLTF	TGTGCCAGCAGTTTTACAGGACCCTTCTCTGGGGCCAACGTCCTGACTTTC
TRBV25-1	NA	TRBJ2-1	NA	CASSERPQGKYNEQFF	TGTGCCAGCAGTGAAAGACCACAGGGAAAATACAATGAGCAGTTCTTC
TRBV6-1	NA	TRBJ1-2	NA	CASSEIGLADYGYTF	TGTGCCAGCAGTGAAATCGGGTTAGCGGACTATGGCTACACCTTC
TRBV2	NA	TRBJ2-6	NA	CASSETGQSGANVLTF	TGTGCCAGCAGTGAAACTGGACAGTCTGGGGCCAACGTCCTGACTTTC
TRBV3-1/TRBV3-2	NA	TRBJ1-6	NA	CASSHLGGPNSPLHF	TGTGCCAGCAGCCACTTGGGAGGGCCAAATTCACCCCTCCACTTT
TRBV9	TRBD1	TRBJ1-2	NA	CASSVGQGANYGYTF	TGTGCCAGCAGCGTAGGACAGGGGGCAAATTATGGCTACACCTTC
TRBV2	TRBD2	TRBJ2-1	NA	CATRTSGPTNEQFF	TGTGCCACCCGGACTAGCGGCCCAACGAATGAGCAGTTCTTC
TRBV5-1	NA	TRBJ1-1	NA	CASSLGGLKGTEAFF	TGCGCCAGCAGCTTGGGGGGCCTTAAAGGGACTGAAGCTTTCTTT
TRBV29-1	NA	TRBJ1-2	NA	CSVGTIPPGYTF	TGCAGCGTTGGAACTATTCCCCCTGGCTACACCTTC
TRBV3-1/TRBV3-2	TRBD1	TRBJ1-1	few	CASSQSGGTEAFF	TGTGCCAGCAGCCAATCAGGGGGCACTGAAGCTTTCTTT
TRBV28	TRBD2	TRBJ2-7	once	CASSLWGLAAYEQYF	TGTGCCAGCAGTTTATGGGGACTAGCGGCCTACGAGCAGTACTTC
TRBV4-1	NA	TRBJ1-3	NA	CASSQPGQQIFGNTIYF	TGCGCCAGCAGCCAACCGGGACAACAAATTTTTGGAAACACCATATATTTT
TRBV10-3	NA	TRBJ1-2	NA	CAISPTLTDSPGYTF	TGTGCCATCAGCCCCACCTTGACAGACTCACCTGGCTACACCTTC
TRBV6-1	NA	TRBJ2-7	NA	CASSALQGLVLLREQYF	TGTGCCAGCAGTGCCCTACAGGGTCTTGTGCTTTTACGCGAGCAGTACTTC
TRBV6-5	NA	TRBJ1-2	NA	CASSPGRWDGYTF	TGTGCCAGCAGCCCCGGGAGGTGGGATGGCTACACCTTC
TRBV7-9	NA	TRBJ2-1	NA	CASSLTGYNEQFF	TGTGCCAGCAGCTTAACAGGGTACAATGAGCAGTTCTTC
TRBV6-5	TRBD2	TRBJ2-7	NA	CASNDRAGAYEQYF	TGTGCCAGCAACGACCGAGCGGGGGCCTACGAGCAGTACTTC
TRBV2	NA	TRBJ1-4	NA	CASTQRLRGEKLFF	TGTGCCAGCACCCAGCGGCTCAGGGGTGAAAAACTGTTTTTT
TRBV9	TRBD1	TRBJ1-4	NA	CASSRDSTTNEKLFF	TGTGCCAGCAGCCGGGACAGTACAACTAATGAAAAACTGTTTTTT
TRBV7-6	NA	TRBJ1-6	once	CASSSTGYNSPLHF	TGTGCCAGCAGCTCGACAGGTTATAATTCACCCCTCCACTTT
TRBV29-1	NA	TRBJ2-1	NA	CSAPRGQSRNEQFF	TGCAGCGCACCCCGCGGACAGAGTCGCAATGAGCAGTTCTTC
TRBV12-3/TRBV12-4	NA	TRBJ1-3	NA	CASSFGSGNTIYF	TGTGCCAGCAGTTTCGGTTCTGGAAACACCATATATTTT